A single sample is the source of the 14 T cell receptor beta chains below, sequenced in a study of T cells in women clearing cervical HPV infection. The repertoire was sequenced with immunoSEQ multiplex PCR; TCRdb's copy has only in-frame clones and lacks some. This sample contains about 25,000 clones. Specimen: blood buffy coat. The source of these receptors is a woman between 18 and 70 years old with a cervical HPV16 infection that either progressed to CIN3+ or cleared (not recorded which).

The chain's CDR3 is CASSISGGSDYTF. CDR3 DNA, as far as it was read: TGTGCCAGTAGTATAAGCGGCGGTTCAGAC. This chain joins TRBV19 and TRBJ1-2; D is undetermined. Sequencing ends 3 residues short of the CDR3 end; the germline J gene provides the rest. This CDR3 spans 13 amino acids. From germline, CDR1 is LNHDA and CDR2 SQIVND (reference sequence). The whole variable domain, filled in from reference TRBV19 and TRBJ1-2, reads DGGITQSPKYLFRKEGQNVTLSCEQNLNHDAMYWYRQDPGQGLRLIYYSQIVNDFQKGDIAEGYSVSREKKESFPLTVTSAQKNPTAFYLCASSISGGSDYTFGSGTRLTVV.

A note on this clone: The read halts 3 residues ahead of the CDR3 end, with the missing end drawn from the germline J gene. This chain connects TRBV6-2 or TRBV6-3 to TRBJ2-2, with D perhaps TRBD1 (6 bases). The CDR3 contains 13 residues. V lost 6 bases to trimming and J lost 10 bases, with 15 bases between them. Germline V gives CDR1 MNHEY, CDR2 SVGEGT. CDR3 loop: CASSFGQLAELFF. The covered CDR3 bases are TGTGCCAGCAGCTTTGGACAGTTGGCGGAG.

Points on this clone: From the germline J gene comes the end of the CDR3, since the read stops 3 residues before it. The V gene is TRBV20-1, the J gene TRBJ1-1; 9 nucleotides line up with TRBD1. The CDR3 length is 13 residues. The germline V gene has CDR1 DFQATT and CDR2 SNEGSKA (reference sequence). This CDR3 is CSAKDRGLGEAFF. The DNA read from the CDR3 is TGCAGTGCTAAGGACAGGGGATTGGGAGAA.

On this clone: Read sequence stops 3 residues before the CDR3 end, and the germline J gene provides the missing end. The chain recombines TRBV20-1 with TRBJ2-1; possibly TRBD2 for D (6 bases). Trimming cost V 5 bases and J 2 bases, with 13 bases left between them. CDR1 is DFQATT and CDR2 is SNEGSKA in the germline V gene (reference sequence). This CDR3 contains 14 residues. CDR3 in amino acids: CSARGTPTYNEQFF. The sequenced CDR3 bases are TGCAGTGCTCGCGGGACTCCCACCTACAATGAG.

In the case of this clone: The missing CDR3 end, 3 residues past where the read stops, is filled in from the germline J gene. The V and J genes are TRBV4-2 and TRBJ2-7; D might be TRBD1 (5 bases). Germline assignment: CDR1 LGHNA and CDR2 YNFKEQ. The ends were cut back, 1 base at V and 0 bases at J, with 10 bases in the middle. The CDR3 is 15 residues long. This chain's CDR3 is CASSQVQGGSYEQYF. The CDR3 bases that were read are TGTGCCAGCAGCCAAGTGCAGGGCGGCTCCTACGAG.

As for this clone: Read coverage stops 3 residues before the CDR3 terminus; the germline J gene supplies the remainder. This chain connects TRBV7-9 to TRBJ2-3; perhaps TRBD1 as D (5 bases). CDR1 is SEHNR and CDR2 is FQNEAQ in the germline V gene (reference sequence). This CDR3 contains 15 residues. Incomplete CDR3 DNA: TGTGCCAGCAGCTTAAATGGCAGGGAAGGAGAGACG. This gives the protein CASSLNGREGET. In full, the CDR3 is CASSLNGREGETQYF.

Regarding this clone: The read halts 3 residues ahead of the CDR3 end, with the missing end drawn from the germline J gene. This sequence joins TRBV18 and TRBJ2-1; TRBD2 matches at 7 bases. Germline CDR1 and CDR2: KGHSH and LQKENI. The CDR3 is 16 residues long. V lost 5 bases, J lost 0 bases, and 7 bases stayed unmatched. The CDR3 loop reads CASSGSGVLSYNEQFF. Incomplete CDR3 DNA: TGTGCCAGCTCAGGGAGCGGGGTCCTCTCCTACAATGAG.

Note on this clone: The read ends 3 residues early relative to the CDR3; the germline J gene fills the gap. V gene TRBV6-1 combines with J gene TRBJ2-7; D not certain. The germline CDR1 and CDR2 sequences are MNHNS and SASEGT. This CDR3 comprises 16 residues. Deletions cut 2 bases from V and 0 bases from J, with 14 bases between. The CDR3 reads CASSESNSFLSYEQYF. The DNA read from the CDR3 is TGTGCCAGCAGTGAAAGTAACAGTTTCCTCTCCTACGAG.

Of note for this clone: Read sequence stops 3 residues before the CDR3 end, and the germline J gene provides the missing end. V and J are TRBV11-1 and TRBJ1-1, with a possible D match to TRBD1 (5 bases). Trimming removed 2 bases from V and 5 bases from J, with 15 bases in between. CDR1 SGHAT and CDR2 FQDESV come from the germline V gene (reference sequence). The CDR3 is made up of 15 amino acids. The CDR3 DNA, read in part, is TGTGCCAGCAGCTTAAGGACATCTAAATTTACTGAA. Protein product: CASSLRTSKFTE. From start to end, the CDR3 is CASSLRTSKFTEAFF.

As regards this clone: Read data end 3 residues before the CDR3 end; the end is taken from the germline J gene. The chain recombines TRBV20-1 with TRBJ2-5; 8 positions match TRBD2. CDR1 is DFQATT and CDR2 is SNEGSKA in the germline V gene (reference sequence). Trimming removed 3 bases from V and 4 bases from J; junction bases left unmatched: 10. The CDR3 loop spans 15 amino acids. The CDR3: CSARVSAGEGETQYF. Incomplete CDR3 DNA: TGCAGTGCTAGGGTGTCAGCGGGAGAGGGAGAGACC.

A word on this clone: The read falls 3 residues short of the CDR3 end, and the missing part is taken from the germline J gene. The chain uses TRBV11-3 and TRBJ1-5; D not certain. CDR3 length: 13 amino acids. Trimming took off 3 bases at V and 3 bases at J, with 6 bases between the two ends. Germline assignment: CDR1 SGHNT and CDR2 YENEEA. The CDR3 DNA, read in part, is TGTGCCAGCAGCTTGGGCGACAATCAGCCC. Translated: CASSLGDNQP. The whole CDR3 is CASSLGDNQPQHF.

Comment on this clone: Sequencing ends 3 residues short of the CDR3 end; the germline J gene provides the rest. The chain couples TRBV19 to TRBJ1-2, with TRBD1 matching over 10 bases. The V segment lost 8 bases and the J segment 3 bases; nucleotides outside the gene matches: 9. CDR3 size: 15 residues. The V gene's germline CDR1 is LNHDA and CDR2 SQIVND (reference sequence). The sequenced CDR3 bases are TGTGCCAGTCGGTACGGACAGGGGGGGTACTATGGC. Translating gives CASRYGQGGYYG. The full CDR3 sequence reads CASRYGQGGYYGYTF.

With respect to this clone: The read stops 3 residues short of the end of the CDR3; the missing end is completed from the germline J gene. The V call is TRBV19, the J call TRBJ1-5; D gene uncertain. Deletions cut 5 bases from V and 6 bases from J, with 17 bases between. The CDR3 has 15 residues. Germline CDR1 reads LNHDA; CDR2 reads SQIVND (reference sequence). CDR3 region: CASSQDAGISQPQHF. The CDR3 bases that were read are TGTGCCAGTAGTCAGGACGCGGGCATCTCTCAGCCC.

About this clone: The missing CDR3 end, 3 residues past where the read stops, is filled in from the germline J gene. The J gene is TRBJ1-4, the V gene TRBV6-1, with 7 bases identical to TRBD1. CDR1 is MNHNS and CDR2 is SASEGT in the germline V gene. Trimming removed 4 bases from V and 6 bases from J; junction bases left unmatched: 5. The length of the CDR3 is 14 residues. Incomplete CDR3 DNA: TGTGCCAGCAGTGCCCCGGGACAGTATGAAAAA. Its protein is CASSAPGQYEK. The full CDR3 sequence reads CASSAPGQYEKLFF.